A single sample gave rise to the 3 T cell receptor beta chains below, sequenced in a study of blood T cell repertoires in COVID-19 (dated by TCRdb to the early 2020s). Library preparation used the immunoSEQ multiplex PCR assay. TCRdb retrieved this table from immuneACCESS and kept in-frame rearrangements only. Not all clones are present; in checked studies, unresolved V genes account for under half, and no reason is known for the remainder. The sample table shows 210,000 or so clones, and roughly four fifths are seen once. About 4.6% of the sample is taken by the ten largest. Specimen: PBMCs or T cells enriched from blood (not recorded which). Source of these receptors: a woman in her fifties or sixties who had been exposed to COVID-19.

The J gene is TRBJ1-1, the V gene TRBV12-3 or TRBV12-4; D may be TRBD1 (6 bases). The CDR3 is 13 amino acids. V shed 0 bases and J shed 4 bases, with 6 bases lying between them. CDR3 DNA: TGTGCCAGCAGTTTAGCGGGGGCCACTGAAGCTTTCTTT. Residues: CASSLAGATEAFF.

The CDR3 sequence: CASTAIGGGNTIYF. The CDR3 DNA reads TGTGCCAGTACCGCCATAGGAGGCGGAAACACCATATATTTT. The rearrangement joins TRBV19 to TRBJ1-3; D gene unclear. V dropped 7 bases and J dropped 4 bases, with 14 bases sitting between them. In germline, CDR1 is LNHDA, CDR2 SQIVND (reference sequence). The CDR3 length is 14 residues.

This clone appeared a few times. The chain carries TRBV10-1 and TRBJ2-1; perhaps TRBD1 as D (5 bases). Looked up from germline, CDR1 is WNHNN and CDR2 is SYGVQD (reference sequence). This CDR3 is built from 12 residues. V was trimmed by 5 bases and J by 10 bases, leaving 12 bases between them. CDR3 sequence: CASSPRWGEQFF. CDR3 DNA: TGCGCCAGCAGTCCACGCTGGGGCGAGCAGTTCTTC.